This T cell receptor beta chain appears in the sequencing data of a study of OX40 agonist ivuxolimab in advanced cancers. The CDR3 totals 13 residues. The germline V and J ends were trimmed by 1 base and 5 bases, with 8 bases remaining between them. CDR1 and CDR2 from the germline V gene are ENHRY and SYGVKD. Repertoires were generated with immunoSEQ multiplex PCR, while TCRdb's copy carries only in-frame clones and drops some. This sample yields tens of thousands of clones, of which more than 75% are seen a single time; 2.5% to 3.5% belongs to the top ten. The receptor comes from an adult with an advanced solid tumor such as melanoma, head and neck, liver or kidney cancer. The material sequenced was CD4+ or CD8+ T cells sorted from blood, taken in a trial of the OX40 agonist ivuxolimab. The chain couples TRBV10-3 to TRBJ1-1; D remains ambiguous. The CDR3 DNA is TGTGCCATCAGTGAGTTACAGAAGACTGAAGCTTTCTTT. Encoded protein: CAISELQKTEAFF.